The table lists the clone carrying this T cell receptor (beta chain) with many counts. The sample originates from a study of neurological immune-mediated disorders. TCRdb processed the 5' RACE reads anew with MiXCR; each CDR3 protein has one entry. This table holds approximately 60,000 distinct CDR3 sequences, approximately 3.7% found once. The TCR originated in a middle-aged man with multiple sclerosis. Sequencing used PBMCs.

CDR3 DNA: TGTGCCAGCAGCATCTATAGGCAGGCGTCCTACGAGCAGTACTTC. The encoded protein is CASSIYRQASYEQYF. This rearrangement joins TRBV7-9 to TRBJ2-7, with D hard to call. The CDR3 spans 15 residues. The V end lost 5 bases, the J end lost 1 base, and 15 bases lay between the germline ends. The germline CDR1 and CDR2 sequences are SEHNR and FQNEAQ (reference sequence).